These T cell receptor beta chains were read from a single sample in a study of shared clonotypes between healthy human individuals. Clones were sequenced by immunoSEQ multiplex PCR, and TCRdb holds only the in-frame ones, with some missing. The sample lists 1.5 million to 2.5 million clones; approximately 94% were seen once. Input material: naive CD8+ T cells sorted from blood. The origin of the receptors is a man aged 18 to 30 in good health. CDR3s include the opening cysteine and the closing phenylalanine or tryptophan. A D gene is named only where the DNA matches it firmly. Clone size is stated in some rows and not others, as once, few, many or a class when expanded.

TRBV30	.	.	TRBJ1-3	CAWRTDTRTFSGNTIYF	TGTGCCTGGCGGACAGATACTAGAACTTTCTCTGGAAACACCATATATTTT
TRBV28	.	TRBD1	TRBJ2-1	CASSPPEGAFYNEQFF	TGTGCCAGCAGTCCACCTGAGGGGGCATTCTACAATGAGCAGTTCTTC
TRBV23-1	.	TRBD1	TRBJ2-4	CASSHGQGTGEIAKNIQYF	TGCGCCAGCAGTCATGGCCAGGGGACAGGGGAGATAGCCAAAAACATTCAGTACTTC
TRBV27	.	TRBD2	TRBJ2-7	CAIGLAGAKQYF	TGTGCCATCGGACTAGCGGGGGCTAAGCAGTACTTC
TRBV13	.	TRBD2	TRBJ2-7	CASRGTSESYEQYF	TGTGCCAGCAGGGGGACTAGCGAATCCTACGAGCAGTACTTC
TRBV2	once	.	TRBJ1-1	CASGGWNTEAFF	TGTGCCAGCGGAGGTTGGAACACTGAAGCTTTCTTT
TRBV7-3	.	.	TRBJ2-3	CASSLSPDTQYF	TGTGCCAGCAGCTTATCCCCGGATACGCAGTATTTT
TRBV19	.	TRBD2	TRBJ2-5	CARGTSGLEGPWETQYF	TGTGCCAGGGGGACTAGCGGGTTAGAGGGGCCCTGGGAGACCCAGTACTTC
TRBV14	.	TRBD1	TRBJ2-3	CASSRMTGTDTQYF	TGTGCCAGCAGCAGAATGACAGGGACAGATACGCAGTATTTT
TRBV2	.	TRBD1	TRBJ1-4	CASSEGTGAKLPHEKLFF	TGTGCCAGCAGTGAAGGGACAGGGGCCAAACTTCCCCATGAAAAACTGTTTTTT
TRBV27	.	.	TRBJ2-7	CASSPSGPSYEQYF	TGTGCCAGCAGTCCCTCGGGCCCATCCTACGAGCAGTACTTC
TRBV29-1	.	TRBD1	TRBJ2-1	CSVEDPDRVPLYNEQFF	TGCAGCGTTGAAGATCCGGACAGGGTACCACTCTACAATGAGCAGTTCTTC
TRBV11-2	.	.	TRBJ2-7	CASSQVAVYEQYF	TGTGCCAGCAGCCAAGTCGCAGTTTACGAGCAGTACTTC
TRBV29-1	once	.	TRBJ2-3	CSVGDSRDATDTQYF	TGCAGCGTTGGAGACAGCAGGGACGCCACAGATACGCAGTATTTT
TRBV28	.	.	TRBJ2-7	CASRLMVGSYEQYF	TGTGCCAGCAGGCTAATGGTCGGGAGTTACGAGCAGTACTTC
TRBV4-1	.	.	TRBJ2-7	CASSQVPGADEQYF	TGCGCCAGCAGCCAAGTCCCGGGGGCCGACGAGCAGTACTTC
TRBV7-9	.	TRBD2	TRBJ2-1	CASSPRTSGRAYNEQFF	TGTGCCAGCAGCCCACGAACTAGCGGGAGGGCCTACAATGAGCAGTTCTTC
TRBV11-2	.	TRBD2	TRBJ2-5	CASSSGTSGGGETQYF	TGTGCCAGCAGCTCCGGGACTAGCGGGGGCGGAGAGACCCAGTACTTC
TRBV5-6	few	.	TRBJ2-7	CASSLNWYEQYF	TGTGCCAGCAGCTTGAATTGGTACGAGCAGTACTTC
TRBV28	many	TRBD2	TRBJ2-1	CASSLSLSGGKYNEQFF	TGTGCCAGCAGTTTATCCCTTAGCGGGGGCAAGTACAATGAGCAGTTCTTC
TRBV19	.	.	TRBJ2-5	CASSIDEMGETQYF	TGTGCCAGTAGTATAGACGAGATGGGGGAGACCCAGTACTTC
TRBV9	.	TRBD2	TRBJ2-7	CASSVGGLAYEQYF	TGTGCCAGCAGCGTAGGGGGACTAGCGTACGAGCAGTACTTC
TRBV5-1	.	.	TRBJ2-7	CASSLAQNGYEQYF	TGCGCCAGCAGCTTGGCCCAGAACGGGTACGAGCAGTACTTC
TRBV10-2	.	.	TRBJ1-4	CASSHLPGDTNEKLFF	TGCGCCAGCAGCCACCTCCCAGGGGATACTAATGAAAAACTGTTTTTT
TRBV19	.	.	TRBJ2-3	CASSIVGSDTQYF	TGTGCCAGTAGTATTGTCGGATCAGATACGCAGTATTTT
TRBV2	once	TRBD2	TRBJ2-1	CASSAPGLAYNEQFF	TGTGCCAGCAGCGCCCCGGGACTAGCTTACAATGAGCAGTTCTTC
TRBV4-1	once	TRBD1	TRBJ1-2	CASSQANQGADFHTF	TGCGCCAGCAGCCAAGCGAATCAGGGGGCGGATTTTCACACCTTC
TRBV7-6	.	TRBD2	TRBJ2-1	CASGYREGDEQFF	TGTGCCAGCGGTTATCGGGAGGGAGATGAGCAGTTCTTC